The 31 T cell receptor beta chains reported below all come from one sample, sequenced in a study of shared clonotypes between healthy human individuals. TCRdb's table, derived via immunoSEQ multiplex PCR, lists solely in-frame clones and lacks some. The repertoire has more than 500,000 clones, more than 95% of them found once; the top ten carry about 0.064%. Sequencing was carried out using naive CD4+ T cells sorted from blood. Subset of the sample: CD45RA+ positively selected. The origin of the receptors is a woman aged 25-40 years in good health.

Here the CDR3 reads CASRGTSGNTGELFF. The CDR3 DNA reads TGTGCCAGCAGGGGGACTAGCGGGAATACCGGGGAGCTGTTTTTT. This chain joins TRBV7-8 and TRBJ2-2, with TRBD2 matching 13 bases. Germline CDR1 reads SGHVS; CDR2 reads FQNEAQ. The trim removed 6 bases at V and 5 bases at J, leaving 3 bases unmatched. This CDR3 is built from 15 residues.

The chain carries TRBV15 and TRBJ2-2; D gene ambiguous. This CDR3 is 16 amino acids long. Trimming pared 0 bases from V and 2 bases from J, leaving 10 bases between. The V gene's germline CDR1 is LNHNV and CDR2 YYDKDF (reference sequence). The CDR3 region is CATSRDHSGNTGELFF. In DNA, the CDR3 is TGTGCCACCAGCAGAGATCACTCAGGAAACACCGGGGAGCTGTTTTTT.

Turning to this clone: This specimen includes other DNA sequences encoding the same CDR3. This chain connects TRBV5-1 to TRBJ2-5; 7 positions match TRBD2. This CDR3 contains 15 residues. Germline V CDR1 and CDR2: SGHRS, YFSETQ. With V trimmed by 0 bases and J by 2 bases, 4 bases remained unmatched. The CDR3 loop is CASSLGTSEQETQYF. The CDR3 nucleotides read TGCGCCAGCAGCTTGGGAACTAGCGAACAAGAGACCCAGTACTTC.

The chain combines TRBV7-9 with TRBJ2-1; 7 bases line up with TRBD2. Germline assignment: CDR1 SEHNR and CDR2 FQNEAQ (reference sequence). V dropped 6 bases and J dropped 6; count of bases not matched to a gene: 14. The CDR3 runs to 16 residues. The CDR3 sequence: CASSHSSRGGPNEQFF. For the CDR3, the DNA is TGTGCCAGCAGTCATTCAAGTCGGGGAGGGCCCAATGAGCAGTTCTTC.

DNA of the CDR3: TGTGCCAGCAGCCAGGACCACAATCAGCCCCAGCATTTT. It codes for CASSQDHNQPQHF. The gene calls are TRBV7-9 and TRBJ1-5, with D unclear. The CDR3 is made up of 13 amino acids. V was trimmed by 5 bases and J by 3 bases, leaving 8 bases between them. Looked up from germline, CDR1 is SEHNR and CDR2 is FQNEAQ (reference sequence).

The chain uses TRBV2 and TRBJ2-2; maybe TRBD2 (6 bases). This CDR3 contains 15 residues. Looked up from germline, CDR1 is SNHLY and CDR2 is FYNNEI. The V end was cut by 6 bases, the J end by 1 base, with 12 bases between. The CDR3 DNA reads TGTGCCAGCAGCCCCTGGGGGGTGAACACCGGGGAGCTGTTTTTT. Encoded protein: CASSPWGVNTGELFF.

The V call is TRBV5-4, the J call TRBJ2-2; D may be TRBD1 (6 bases). Germline V gene lookup returns CDR1 SGHNT and CDR2 YYREEE (reference sequence). This CDR3 is 16 amino acids long. Trimming removed 0 bases at V and 1 base at J, with 10 bases between. CDR3 amino acids: CASSLAATGNTGELFF. The DNA of the CDR3 is TGTGCCAGCAGCTTGGCGGCGACAGGGAACACCGGGGAGCTGTTTTTT.

The rearrangement joins TRBV2 to TRBJ2-5; 9 bases line up with TRBD1. The CDR3 has 15 amino acids. Germline V gives CDR1 SNHLY, CDR2 FYNNEI. The ends lost 6 bases at V and 3 bases at J; junction bases unmatched: 8. The CDR3 reads CASRADRGAEETQYF. CDR3 DNA: TGTGCCAGCAGGGCAGACAGGGGGGCAGAAGAGACCCAGTACTTC. The full variable domain, its missing parts supplied by reference TRBV2 and TRBJ2-5, is EPEVTQTPSHQVTQMGQEVILRCVPISNHLYFYWYRQILGQKVEFLVSFYNNEISEKSEIFDDQFSVERPDGSNFTLKIRSTKLEDSAMYFCASRADRGAEETQYFGPGTRLLVL.

This chain joins TRBV7-8 and TRBJ1-5, with a possible D match to TRBD1 (5 bases). V lost 5 bases to trimming and J lost 7 bases, with 12 bases between them. Germline V gene lookup returns CDR1 SGHVS and CDR2 FQNEAQ. CDR3 length: 13 residues. The CDR3 bases are TGTGCCAGCAGCCCCGACAGAACCCAGCCCCAGCATTTT. Protein product: CASSPDRTQPQHF.

This rearrangement joins TRBV13 to TRBJ2-5; D gene unclear. The germline gives CDR1 PRHDT, CDR2 FYEKMQ (reference sequence). The CDR3 has 16 residues. Deletions cut 5 bases from V and 5 bases from J, with 21 bases between. For the CDR3, the DNA is TGTGCCAGCAGCCCCACATCCGGACGCAAAAGGGAGACCCAGTACTTC. Protein product: CASSPTSGRKRETQYF.

In the case of this clone: At the DNA level, this CDR3 is encoded by other sequences in the same sample as well. The V and J genes are TRBV9 and TRBJ2-5; D gene unclear. CDR1 is SGDLS, CDR2 YYNGEE, per germline. Trimming removed 0 bases from V and 1 base from J, with 4 bases in between. The CDR3 has 13 amino acids. CDR3 in amino acids: CASSVASQETQYF. In DNA form, the CDR3 reads TGTGCCAGCAGCGTAGCCTCCCAAGAGACCCAGTACTTC. Variable domain in full (rest from reference TRBV9 and TRBJ2-5): DSGVTQTPKHLITATGQRVTLRCSPRSGDLSVYWYQQSLDQGLQFLIQYYNGEERAKGNILERFSAQQFPDLHSELNLSSLELGDSALYFCASSVASQETQYFGPGTRLLVL.

The rearrangement uses TRBV9 and TRBJ2-2, with TRBD2 identical over 11 bases. This CDR3 is 17 amino acids long. Unmatched junction bases numbered 10, after V lost 3 bases and J lost 6 bases. Germline lookup yields CDR1 SGDLS and CDR2 YYNGEE. The DNA of the CDR3 is TGTGCCAGCAGCGGACAGCTCCTAGCGGGAGGTTCCGGGGAGCTGTTTTTT. Protein: CASSGQLLAGGSGELFF.

V is TRBV25-1 and J is TRBJ1-3; D is possibly TRBD1 (6 bases). Germline CDR1 is MGHDK and CDR2 is SYGVNS. The germline V and J ends were trimmed by 6 bases and 4 bases, with 13 bases remaining between them. The CDR3 spans 14 residues. The CDR3 DNA follows: TGTGCCAGCAGCCTGGCAGGGGCCGGAAACACCATATATTTT. Translation gives CASSLAGAGNTIYF.

The chain couples TRBV6-4 to TRBJ1-4; D unclear. V lost 3 bases and J 7 bases, leaving 9 bases between the germline ends. The germline gives CDR1 MRHNA, CDR2 SNTAGT. The CDR3 is 13 amino acids. The CDR3 here is CASSETFGEKLFF. The CDR3 bases are TGTGCCAGCAGTGAGACATTCGGTGAAAAACTGTTTTTT.

Comments on this clone: Other nucleotide sequences from this sample produce the same CDR3. V and J are TRBV28 and TRBJ2-7; D is unclear. This CDR3 is 12 amino acids long. V was clipped by 2 bases and J by 2 bases, with 4 bases between them. Germline CDR1 and CDR2: MDHEN and SYDVKM. CDR3 protein: CASSLGTYEQYF. Written as DNA, the CDR3 is TGTGCCAGCAGTTTAGGGACCTACGAGCAGTACTTC.

The chain couples TRBV6-5 to TRBJ2-7, with TRBD1 identical over 10 bases. Germline values: CDR1 MNHEY, CDR2 SVGAGI. The CDR3 has 14 amino acids. V shed 8 bases, J shed 3 bases, and the junction held 7 bases outside the gene matches. The CDR3: CASGRGTGVYEQYF. Written as DNA, the CDR3 is TGTGCCAGCGGCCGCGGGACAGGGGTCTACGAGCAGTACTTC.

The CDR3 region is CASSLANRVNEKLFF. The CDR3 DNA sequence: TGTGCCAGCAGCTTAGCGAACAGGGTTAATGAAAAACTGTTTTTT. The chain couples TRBV7-2 to TRBJ1-4; possibly TRBD1 for D (6 bases). Looked up from germline, CDR1 is SGHTA and CDR2 is FQGNSA. The CDR3 runs to 15 residues. Between the trimmed V and J ends, which lost 0 bases and 4 bases, there was a span of 9 bases.

The rearrangement links TRBV11-2 to TRBJ2-5; TRBD2 aligns across 11 bases. The better agreement between TRBJ2-7 and the DNA end casts doubt on the J call. CDR3 length: 14 amino acids. Per germline, CDR1 SGHAT and CDR2 FQNNGV. The CDR3 spells CASSFTSGSHEQYF. CDR3 bases: TGTGCCAGCAGCTTCACTAGCGGGAGCCACGAGCAGTACTTC.

There are a few counts of this clone. Other DNA sequences in the sample encode the same CDR3. The gene calls are TRBV28 and TRBJ1-5; no reliable D call. V was pared by 3 bases and J by 2 bases, with 5 bases between. Germline values: CDR1 MDHEN, CDR2 SYDVKM. The CDR3 is made up of 13 amino acids. The CDR3 spells CASSLQGNQPQHF. The CDR3 coding sequence is TGTGCCAGCAGTTTGCAGGGCAATCAGCCCCAGCATTTT.

This chain joins TRBV2 and TRBJ1-5; perhaps TRBD1 as D (6 bases). The germline V and J ends were trimmed by 5 bases and 4 bases, with 12 bases remaining between them. CDR1 is SNHLY, CDR2 FYNNEI, per germline. The CDR3 runs to 14 residues. CDR3 residues: CASSNEGGNQPQHF. The CDR3 DNA is TGTGCCAGCAGTAATGAGGGGGGAAATCAGCCCCAGCATTTT. Full variable domain (outside the CDR3, taken from reference TRBV2 and TRBJ1-5): EPEVTQTPSHQVTQMGQEVILRCVPISNHLYFYWYRQILGQKVEFLVSFYNNEISEKSEIFDDQFSVERPDGSNFTLKIRSTKLEDSAMYFCASSNEGGNQPQHFGDGTRLSIL.

This clone was counted a single time. V is TRBV19 and J is TRBJ1-2; possibly TRBD1 for D (6 bases). Germline values: CDR1 LNHDA, CDR2 SQIVND (reference sequence). This CDR3 has 13 amino acids. Trimming removed 6 bases at V and 7 bases at J, with 15 bases between. The chain's CDR3 is CASSRQAIGGYTF. CDR3 DNA: TGTGCCAGTAGCAGACAGGCAATTGGTGGCTACACCTTC.

This chain uses TRBV19 with TRBJ1-5; TRBD1 aligns across 7 bases. Germline V gene sequence: CDR1 LNHDA, CDR2 SQIVND (reference sequence). The CDR3 extends over 16 amino acids. With V trimmed by 5 bases and J by 3 bases, 10 bases remained unmatched. CDR3 in DNA: TGTGCCAGTAGTGCTAAAGCAAGGGGGCTCAATCAGCCCCAGCATTTT. It translates to CASSAKARGLNQPQHF.

The rearrangement joins TRBV5-1 to TRBJ2-5; TRBD1 aligns across 9 bases. The DNA end favors TRBJ2-7, so the J call may be wrong. This CDR3 contains 16 residues. Per the germline V gene, CDR1 is SGHRS and CDR2 is YFSETQ. The CDR3 loop is CASSLLGPGQGDEQYF. CDR3 in DNA: TGCGCCAGCAGCCTATTAGGACCGGGACAGGGAGACGAGCAGTACTTC.

V is TRBV5-1 and J is TRBJ2-5; D remains ambiguous. The CDR3 totals 12 residues. The V end lost 4 bases, the J end lost 4 bases, and 8 bases lay between the germline ends. The V gene's germline CDR1 is SGHRS and CDR2 YFSETQ. This CDR3 is CASSVTPETQYF. CDR3 sequence (DNA): TGCGCCAGCAGCGTCACTCCAGAGACCCAGTACTTC.

The rearrangement links TRBV5-1 to TRBJ2-5; 10 positions agree with TRBD1. The CDR3 has 15 amino acids. J was trimmed by 5 bases and V by 5 bases; bases with no gene match: 9. Germline CDR1 SGHRS, CDR2 YFSETQ. CDR3 bases: TGCGCCAGCAGGCGGGACAGGGGCCCGGTGGAGACCCAGTACTTC. Protein: CASRRDRGPVETQYF.

CDR3 residues: CASSRSGNEKLFF. Written as DNA, the CDR3 is TGTGCCAGCTCACGATCAGGGAATGAAAAACTGTTTTTT. This chain links TRBV6-1 with TRBJ1-4; D perhaps matches TRBD1 (5 bases). CDR3 length: 13 residues. The V and J ends lost 8 bases and 5 bases respectively, with 12 bases between them. Germline V lookup: CDR1 MNHNS, CDR2 SASEGT.

Only one count was recorded for this clone. The rearrangement joins TRBV28 to TRBJ1-1; D gene uncertain. Trimming left V 8 bases short and J 3 bases short, with 13 bases between. CDR1 is MDHEN and CDR2 is SYDVKM in the germline V gene. The CDR3 extends over 13 amino acids. The CDR3 region is CASDTQIDTEAFF. The CDR3 DNA is TGTGCCAGCGACACTCAGATCGACACTGAAGCTTTCTTT.

V usage is TRBV25-1 and J usage is TRBJ2-5; D may correspond to TRBD1 or TRBD2 (5 bases each). The J call could be wrong; TRBJ2-7 is a better fit for the DNA end. Germline CDR1 MGHDK, CDR2 SYGVNS. The CDR3 has 15 amino acids. The CDR3 loop reads CASSESGTGSYEQYF. The DNA of the CDR3 is TGTGCCAGCAGTGAATCCGGGACGGGGTCCTACGAGCAGTACTTC.

The CDR3 here is CASSLGLATDTQYF. The CDR3 DNA reads TGTGCCAGCAGTTTAGGGCTGGCCACAGATACGCAGTATTTT. This chain links TRBV27 with TRBJ2-3; D call uncertain. Trimming removed 2 bases from V and 2 bases from J, with 8 bases in between. The CDR3 spans 14 residues. Germline CDR1 is MNHEY and CDR2 is SMNVEV (reference sequence).

The rearrangement links TRBV4-2 to TRBJ1-1, with no clear D. CDR1 is LGHNA, CDR2 YNFKEQ, per germline. Trimming cost V 3 bases and J 3 bases, with 17 bases left between them. This CDR3 region has 16 residues. CDR3 in amino acids: CASSQGRGNLDTEAFF. For the CDR3, the DNA is TGTGCCAGCAGCCAGGGTCGCGGGAATTTGGACACTGAAGCTTTCTTT.

This clone was recorded once. V gene TRBV5-1 combines with J gene TRBJ2-7; no definite D call. Looked up from germline, CDR1 is SGHRS and CDR2 is YFSETQ. The CDR3 has 15 residues. V gave up 0 bases and J gave up 4 bases, with 14 bases separating them. CDR3 DNA sequence: TGCGCCAGCAGCTTGGCCCACGTACGTGTTTACGAGCAGTACTTC. Residues: CASSLAHVRVYEQYF.